The source of this TCR beta chain is a study of blood T cell repertoires in COVID-19. At the level of the study: Acute and convalescent COVID-19 specimens originated in the United States, Italy and Spain. T cells, B-cell-depleted T cells, or PBMCs supplied cDNA or gDNA.

Authors' analysis steps: Estimates of nucleated cell counts were drawn from the amplification of reference gene primers. Only in-frame clones appear in the TCRdb table, and some are missing; sequencing was by immunoSEQ multiplex PCR. The D gene and trimming were derived from the DNA, and the V and J assignments and clone size from that table. The sample contains about 91,000 clones, 76% of which appear only once. V lost 0 bases, J lost 5 bases, and 5 bases stayed unmatched. There are 16 residues in the CDR3. From germline, CDR1 is SGHNT and CDR2 YYREEE (reference sequence). The sequence came from a man in his 70s with acute or convalescent COVID-19. Sequenced sample: peripheral blood. The chain links TRBV5-4 to TRBJ1-6; 7 bases are a match to TRBD1. The DNA for the CDR3 is TGTGCCAGCAGCTTGGTCCCCGGGACAGATAATTCACCCCTCCACTTT. Translating gives CASSLVPGTDNSPLHF.